The 26 T cell receptor beta chains presented below share a single source sample, sequenced in a study of human T cells and chemical hapten exposure. TCRdb re-analysed the RACE reads in MiXCR, keeping a single row per CDR3 protein. The data hold some 70,000 distinct CDR3 sequences, with roughly 9.7% observed a single time. Time point denoted: pre-sensitization, week 0. The treatment is: therapeutic diphenylcyclopropenone sensitization with weekly scalp DPC. This specimen consisted of whole blood, obtained in connection with sensitization to the hapten diphenylcyclopropenone (DPC). The source of these receptors is a woman aged 50 to 65 with alopecia areata. Some clones in this sample may be carry-over from other donors' samples.

The chain uses TRBV7-9 and TRBJ2-7; D unresolved. The CDR3 is made up of 17 amino acids. Germline V gives CDR1 SEHNR, CDR2 FQNEAQ (reference sequence). Between the trimmed V and J ends, which lost 1 base and 2 bases, there was a span of 18 bases. DNA of the CDR3: TGTGCCAGCAGCTTAGATGGATTCGGTGCCCCCGCCTACGAGCAGTACTTC. Translated, it gives CASSLDGFGAPAYEQYF.

The chain links TRBV7-2 to TRBJ2-3; 7 positions agree with TRBD2. The CDR3 runs 15 residues. Germline lookup yields CDR1 SGHTA and CDR2 FQGNSA. Trimming took 3 bases from V and 1 from J; bases not matched to a gene: 4. The CDR3 nucleotides are TGTGCCAGCAGCTTGGGGCTAGCGGGCACAGATACGCAGTATTTT. The encoded protein is CASSLGLAGTDTQYF.

This clonotype has at least ten counts. The chain employs TRBV7-8 and TRBJ1-5; D not resolved. CDR3 length: 13 residues. Germline V gives CDR1 SGHVS, CDR2 FQNEAQ. Trimming shortened V by 1 base and J by 4 bases, and 5 bases separated the two germline ends. CDR3 loop: CASSLERNQPQHF. CDR3 nucleotide sequence: TGTGCCAGCAGCTTAGAAAGAAATCAGCCCCAGCATTTT.

This rearrangement joins TRBV27 to TRBJ1-2; TRBD1 is a possible D gene (5 bases). The V gene's germline CDR1 is MNHEY and CDR2 SMNVEV (reference sequence). The CDR3 covers 12 residues. Between the trimmed V and J ends, which lost 0 bases and 7 bases, there was a span of 6 bases. The CDR3 DNA is TGTGCCAGCAGTTTATCAGGGGCTGGCTACACCTTC. Protein product: CASSLSGAGYTF.

This clonotype was seen ten or more times. The CDR3 DNA follows: TGCGCCAGCAGCATCGGACTAGCGGGAGCGTACGAGCAGTACTTC. Translation gives CASSIGLAGAYEQYF. The chain joins TRBV5-1 to TRBJ2-7, with 13 bases that match TRBD2. The CDR3 length is 15 residues. The V gene end was trimmed by 4 bases and the J gene end by 4 bases; junction bases not matched to a gene: 5. The germline V gene has CDR1 SGHRS and CDR2 YFSETQ.

This clonotype was recorded many times. This chain uses TRBV20-1 with TRBJ2-1; tentative D call: TRBD1 (6 bases). CDR3 length: 13 amino acids. The germline V and J ends were trimmed by 6 bases and 3 bases, with 12 bases remaining between them. Looked up from germline, CDR1 is DFQATT and CDR2 is SNEGSKA (reference sequence). Here the CDR3 DNA reads TGCAGTGCGTCTCAGGGGTTCTACAATGAGCAGTTCTTC. This gives the protein CSASQGFYNEQFF.

This clonotype has ten or more counts. V is TRBV6-2 or TRBV6-3 and J is TRBJ1-5; D is unclear. V was pared by 2 bases and J by 9 bases, with 20 bases between. Germline V CDR1 and CDR2: MNHEY, SVGEGT. This CDR3 is 16 amino acids long. The CDR3 DNA is TGTGCCAGCAGTTACCTCCACACCCCACCGTGGCCGCCCCAGCATTTT. Its protein product is CASSYLHTPPWPPQHF.

This clonotype was seen repeatedly, ten times or more. The rearrangement uses TRBV28 and TRBJ2-1; D unclear. The CDR3 is 11 amino acids. CDR1 and CDR2 from the germline V gene are MDHEN and SYDVKM. V dropped 5 bases and J dropped 5 bases, with 4 bases sitting between them. CDR3 nucleotides: TGTGCCAGCAGTGTTAACAATGAGCAGTTCTTC. Translated, it gives CASSVNNEQFF.

This clonotype was detected ten times or more. This chain joins TRBV5-1 and TRBJ2-3, with TRBD2 matching over 15 bases. The CDR3 spans 15 residues. Germline trimming cut 10 bases from V and 5 bases from J; bases unmatched to any gene: 8. Germline loops: CDR1 SGHRS, CDR2 YFSETQ. CDR3 in DNA: TGCGCCCCTCATGGGACTAGCGGGAGGAGAGATACGCAGTATTTT. Its protein is CAPHGTSGRRDTQYF.

This clonotype was seen many times. V gene TRBV9 combines with J gene TRBJ2-1; D is unclear. From germline, CDR1 is SGDLS and CDR2 YYNGEE. CDR3 length: 15 residues. Trimming took 4 bases from V and 4 from J, leaving 15 bases between them. CDR3 residues: CASSSRPAAYNEQFF. As DNA, the CDR3 is TGTGCCAGCAGCTCCCGTCCGGCCGCTTACAATGAGCAGTTCTTC.

The chain is built from TRBV4-3 and TRBJ1-6; D is possibly TRBD1 (6 bases). V was shortened by 3 bases and J by 8 bases, with 14 bases between the two germline ends. CDR3 size: 15 residues. In germline, CDR1 is LGHNA, CDR2 YSLEER. The CDR3, as DNA: TGCGCCAGCAGCCAGGAGAGGGGGGAGCATTCACCCCTCCACTTT. Protein: CASSQERGEHSPLHF.

This clonotype occurred a few times. The gene calls are TRBV7-2 and TRBJ2-5, with 11 bases aligning to TRBD2. The V and J ends lost 3 bases and 7 bases, in that order; junction bases with no gene match: 4. CDR1 is SGHTA, CDR2 FQGNSA, per germline. The CDR3 is 14 residues long. CDR3 DNA sequence: TGTGCCAGCAGCTTCAGCGGACTAGCGGGGACCCAGTACTTC. Encoded protein: CASSFSGLAGTQYF.

In its sample, this clonotype was seen many times. V is TRBV11-1 and J is TRBJ2-1; 10 nucleotides line up with TRBD1. J was trimmed by 8 bases and V by 1 base; bases with no gene match: 5. CDR1 is SGHAT, CDR2 FQDESV, per germline (reference sequence). The CDR3 covers 15 residues. The CDR3 DNA reads as TGTGCCAGCAGCTTAGGAGACAGGGGGCTGGATGAGCAGTTCTTC. Protein: CASSLGDRGLDEQFF.

The V and J genes are TRBV18 and TRBJ1-5, with 10 bases fitting TRBD1. The junction had 5 bases not matched to a gene; V was cut back by 8 bases and J by 7 bases. CDR3 length: 13 residues. In germline, CDR1 is KGHSH, CDR2 LQKENI. CDR3 residues: CASRDRGDQPQHF. In nucleotides, the CDR3 is TGTGCCAGCCGGGACAGGGGCGACCAGCCCCAGCATTTT.

There are many counts of this clonotype. The J gene is TRBJ1-5, the V gene TRBV12-3 or TRBV12-4; possibly TRBD1 for D (6 bases). CDR3 size: 14 residues. V lost 3 bases and J lost 2, with 8 bases in between. CDR3 in amino acids: CASSFAGGNQPQHF. For the CDR3, the DNA is TGTGCCAGCAGTTTCGCAGGGGGCAATCAGCCCCAGCATTTT.

There are many counts of this clonotype. V is TRBV7-2 and J is TRBJ2-1; unclear D gene. V was shortened by 7 bases and J by 7 bases, with 11 bases between the two germline ends. The germline CDR1 and CDR2 sequences are SGHTA and FQGNSA. There are 12 residues in the CDR3. The CDR3 region has the DNA TGTGCCAGCACCCCCCCGGTGAATGAGCAGTTCTTC. This codes for CASTPPVNEQFF.

This clonotype was seen a few times. V is TRBV7-9 and J is TRBJ1-6, with D uncertain. This CDR3 region has 13 residues. Germline V gene data show CDR1 as SEHNR and CDR2 as FQNEAQ (reference sequence). V lost 3 bases to trimming and J lost 10 bases, with 10 bases between them. CDR3 residues: CASSLMRNSPLHF. DNA for the CDR3: TGTGCCAGCAGCTTGATGAGAAACTCACCCCTCCACTTT.

The chain carries TRBV5-4 and TRBJ1-1; no firm D call. Germline-derived CDR1 and CDR2 are SGHNT and YYREEE (reference sequence). The CDR3 contains 13 residues. The ends were cut back, 2 bases at V and 2 bases at J, with 7 bases in the middle. The CDR3 coding sequence is TGTGCCAGCAGCTTACCCAGTAACACTGAAGCTTTCTTT. This sequence encodes CASSLPSNTEAFF. Complete variable domain (other parts from reference TRBV5-4 and TRBJ1-1): ETGVTQSPTHLIKTRGQQVTLRCSSQSGHNTVSWYQQALGQGPQFIFQYYREEENGRGNFPPRFSGLQFPNYSSELNVNALELDDSALYLCASSLPSNTEAFFGQGTRLTVV.

V and J are TRBV27 and TRBJ1-2; D is possibly TRBD1 (6 bases). The V gene lost 6 bases and the J gene lost 3 bases, with 11 bases spanning the gap. The CDR3 spans 13 residues. Germline assignment: CDR1 MNHEY and CDR2 SMNVEV (reference sequence). CDR3 sequence (DNA): TGTGCCAGCAGGAACAGGGAACACTATGGCTACACCTTC. Its translation: CASRNREHYGYTF.

The CDR3 DNA is TGCGCCAGCAGCCGAGACAGGGGGTACAATCAGCCCCAGCATTTT. Its protein is CASSRDRGYNQPQHF. The chain links TRBV4-3 to TRBJ1-5; 9 positions agree with TRBD1. This CDR3 is built from 15 residues. Germline values: CDR1 LGHNA, CDR2 YSLEER. J lost 3 bases, V lost 4 bases, and 4 bases had no gene match.

This clonotype was seen at least ten times. The V and J genes are TRBV12-5 and TRBJ2-7; D possibly corresponds to TRBD2 (7 bases). This CDR3 region has 15 residues. V lost 0 bases to trimming and J lost 0 bases, with 9 bases between them. Looked up from germline, CDR1 is LGHNT and CDR2 is FRNRAP. The DNA of the CDR3 is TGTGCTAGTGGTTTGGTGCGGGGGCCCTCCTACGAGCAGTACTTC. Its protein product is CASGLVRGPSYEQYF.

The DNA of the CDR3 is TGCAGCGTGCGACAGACAAACACTGAAGCTTTCTTT. This gives the protein CSVRQTNTEAFF. This chain connects TRBV29-1 to TRBJ1-1; the D gene is possibly TRBD1 (5 bases). V lost 6 bases, J lost 2 bases, and 10 bases lay in between. Germline CDR1 and CDR2: SQVTM and ANQGSEA. The CDR3 runs to 12 residues.

This clonotype was counted at least ten times. The chain recombines TRBV18 with TRBJ2-3; 9 bases agree with TRBD1. The CDR3 runs 17 residues. V shed 0 bases, J shed 3 bases, and the junction held 7 bases outside the gene matches. CDR1 KGHSH and CDR2 LQKENI come from the germline V gene. DNA of the CDR3: TGTGCCAGCTCACCACCCGGGACAGGGTCTTATACAGATACGCAGTATTTT. It yields the protein CASSPPGTGSYTDTQYF. Full variable domain (missing parts from reference TRBV18 and TRBJ2-3): NAGVMQNPRHLVRRRGQEARLRCSPMKGHSHVYWYRQLPEEGLKFMVYLQKENIIDESGMPKERFSAEFPKEGPSILRIQQVVRGDSAAYFCASSPPGTGSYTDTQYFGPGTRLTVL.

The chain is built from TRBV7-2 and TRBJ1-5; no definite D call. This CDR3 has 17 amino acids. The V gene's germline CDR1 is SGHTA and CDR2 FQGNSA. V was cut by 0 bases and J by 0 bases, with 12 bases left in between. The CDR3 sequence: CASSLATGPDSNQPQHF. The CDR3 bases are TGTGCCAGCAGCTTAGCCACGGGCCCAGATAGCAATCAGCCCCAGCATTTT.

This clonotype appeared many times. V and J are TRBV11-2 and TRBJ2-1, with D possibly matching TRBD2 (5 bases). Germline CDR1 is SGHAT and CDR2 is FQNNGV. There are 15 residues in the CDR3. Trimming cost V 5 bases and J 4 bases, with 15 bases left between them. The CDR3 loop is CASSPTHGGYNEQFF. The CDR3 DNA reads as TGTGCCAGCAGCCCGACTCACGGCGGGTACAATGAGCAGTTCTTC.

This rearrangement joins TRBV6-1 to TRBJ2-1, with TRBD1 matching over 9 bases. The CDR3 extends over 20 amino acids. Germline V gene data show CDR1 as MNHNS and CDR2 as SASEGT. V shed 4 bases, J shed 2 bases, and the junction held 18 bases outside the gene matches. CDR3 amino acids: CASSAGTGYFQTLPYNEQFF. CDR3 bases: TGTGCCAGCAGTGCTGGGACAGGGTACTTCCAAACACTTCCCTACAATGAGCAGTTCTTC.